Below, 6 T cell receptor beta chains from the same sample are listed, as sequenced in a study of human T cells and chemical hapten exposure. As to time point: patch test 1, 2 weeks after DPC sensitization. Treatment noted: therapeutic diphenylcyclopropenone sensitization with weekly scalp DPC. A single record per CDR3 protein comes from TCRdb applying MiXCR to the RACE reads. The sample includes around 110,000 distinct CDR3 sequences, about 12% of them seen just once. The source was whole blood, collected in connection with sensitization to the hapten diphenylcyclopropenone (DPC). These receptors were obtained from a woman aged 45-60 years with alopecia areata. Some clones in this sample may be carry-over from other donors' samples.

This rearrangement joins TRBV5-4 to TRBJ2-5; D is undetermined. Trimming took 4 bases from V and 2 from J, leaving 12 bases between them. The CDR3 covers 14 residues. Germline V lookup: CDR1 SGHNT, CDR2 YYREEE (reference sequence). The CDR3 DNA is TGTGCCAGCAGCCACAGTCGTGATCAAGAGACCCAGTACTTC. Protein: CASSHSRDQETQYF. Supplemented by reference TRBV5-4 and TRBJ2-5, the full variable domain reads ETGVTQSPTHLIKTRGQQVTLRCSSQSGHNTVSWYQQALGQGPQFIFQYYREEENGRGNFPPRFSGLQFPNYSSELNVNALELDDSALYLCASSHSRDQETQYFGPGTRLLVL.

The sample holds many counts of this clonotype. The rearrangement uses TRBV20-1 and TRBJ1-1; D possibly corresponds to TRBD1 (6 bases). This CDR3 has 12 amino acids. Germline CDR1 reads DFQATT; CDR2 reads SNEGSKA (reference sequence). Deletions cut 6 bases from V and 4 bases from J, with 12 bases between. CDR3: CSARWDITEAFF. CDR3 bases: TGCAGTGCCCGCTGGGACATCACTGAAGCTTTCTTT.

The CDR3 DNA follows: TGCGCCAGCAGCCATCGCCTATTCTACGAGCAGTACTTC. Protein: CASSHRLFYEQYF. The rearrangement joins TRBV4-1 to TRBJ2-7; no reliable D call. The germline V gene encodes CDR1 MGHRA and CDR2 YSYEKL. Trimming cost V 3 bases and J 3 bases, with 9 bases left between them. There are 13 residues in the CDR3.

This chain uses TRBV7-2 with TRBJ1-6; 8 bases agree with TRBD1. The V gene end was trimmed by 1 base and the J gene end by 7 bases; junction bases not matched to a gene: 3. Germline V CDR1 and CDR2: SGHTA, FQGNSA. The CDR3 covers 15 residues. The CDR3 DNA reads TGTGCCAGCAGCTTAGAACAGGGGGTGAATTCACCCCTCCACTTT. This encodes CASSLEQGVNSPLHF.

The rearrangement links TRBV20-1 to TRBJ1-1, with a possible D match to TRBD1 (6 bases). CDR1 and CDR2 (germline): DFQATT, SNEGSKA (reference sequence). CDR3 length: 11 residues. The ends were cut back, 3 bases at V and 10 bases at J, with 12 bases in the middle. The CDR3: CSARDSRGAFF. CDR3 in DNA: TGCAGTGCTAGGGACAGCCGGGGAGCTTTCTTT.

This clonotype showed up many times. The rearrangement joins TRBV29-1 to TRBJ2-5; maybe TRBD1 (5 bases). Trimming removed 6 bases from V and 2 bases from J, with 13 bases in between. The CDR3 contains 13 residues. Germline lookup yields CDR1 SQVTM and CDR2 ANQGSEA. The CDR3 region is CSVSQTEQETQYF. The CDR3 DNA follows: TGCAGCGTATCCCAGACAGAACAAGAGACCCAGTACTTC.